The present TCR beta chain was sequenced within a study of cytomegalovirus exposure and HLA in healthy donors. Study-level results: TCR beta sequences reportedly predicted most subjects' HLA-A and HLA-B alleles accurately. Rarity held for most TCR sequences, but there were some public TCRs that occurred in many donors.

The table lists this clone with a few counts. What it binds is not known. The CDR3 is 16 residues long. Germline V gene sequence: CDR1 SNHLY, CDR2 FYNNEI. The PCR was carried out with 60 Vbeta primers and 13 Jbeta primers. Assay: immunoSEQ multiplex PCR; the TCRdb copy retains only in-frame clones and omits some. The sample contains about 130,000 clones, roughly 80% of which appear only once. J is TRBJ2-5 and V is TRBV2; 9 positions agree with TRBD1. Near its end, the DNA agrees better with TRBJ2-7, so the J call may be wrong. The receptor was isolated from a middle-aged woman in good health and CMV-seropositive. Sequenced: PBMCs. CDR3 loop: CASSEAFRQGAYEQYF. The CDR3 region has the DNA TGTGCCAGCAGTGAAGCGTTCAGACAGGGGGCCTACGAGCAGTACTTC.